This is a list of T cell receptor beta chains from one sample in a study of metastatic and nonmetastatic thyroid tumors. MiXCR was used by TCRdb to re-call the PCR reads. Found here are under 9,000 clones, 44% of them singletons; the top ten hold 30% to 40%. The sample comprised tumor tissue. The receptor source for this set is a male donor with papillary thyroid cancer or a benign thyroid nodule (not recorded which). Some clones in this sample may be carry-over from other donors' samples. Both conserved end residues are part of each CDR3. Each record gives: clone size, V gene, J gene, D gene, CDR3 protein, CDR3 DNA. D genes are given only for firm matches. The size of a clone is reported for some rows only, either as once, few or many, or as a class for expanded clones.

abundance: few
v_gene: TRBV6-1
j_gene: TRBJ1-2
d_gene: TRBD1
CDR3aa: CASSARTGDLSYGYTF
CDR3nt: TGTGCCAGCAGTGCACGGACAGGTGATTTGAGCTATGGCTACACCTTC

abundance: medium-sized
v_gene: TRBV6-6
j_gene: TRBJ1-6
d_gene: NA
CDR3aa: CASSYGRGGSPLHF
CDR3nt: TGTGCCAGCAGTTACGGCAGGGGCGGGTCACCCCTCCACTTT

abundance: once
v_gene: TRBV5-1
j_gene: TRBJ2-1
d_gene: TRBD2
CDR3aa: CASSLSGTSPNEQFF
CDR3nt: TGCGCCAGCAGCTTGTCCGGGACTAGCCCCAATGAGCAGTTCTTC

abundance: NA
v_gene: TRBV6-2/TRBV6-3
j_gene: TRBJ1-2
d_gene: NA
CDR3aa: CASSSRTRQAFYYGYTF
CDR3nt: TGTGCCAGCAGTTCCCGGACGCGTCAAGCGTTTTACTATGGCTACACCTTC

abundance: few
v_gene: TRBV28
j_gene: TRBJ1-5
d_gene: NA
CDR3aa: CASSPFGRSNQPQHF
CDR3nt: TGTGCCAGCAGTCCCTTTGGAAGGAGCAATCAGCCCCAGCATTTT

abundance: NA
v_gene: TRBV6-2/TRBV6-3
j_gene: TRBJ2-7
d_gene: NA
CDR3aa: CASSYSSRSSDKYEQYF
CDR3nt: TGTGCCAGCAGTTACTCCTCTCGTTCTAGCGATAAGTACGAGCAGTACTTC

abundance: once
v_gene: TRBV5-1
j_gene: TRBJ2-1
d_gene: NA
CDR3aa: CASSLSGSNEQFF
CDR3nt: TGCGCCAGCAGCTTGTCCGGAAGCAATGAGCAGTTCTTC

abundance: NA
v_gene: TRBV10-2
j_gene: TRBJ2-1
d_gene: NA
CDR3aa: CASSVGGPGTATYNEQFF
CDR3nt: TGCGCCAGCAGTGTGGGAGGTCCCGGGACAGCAACCTACAATGAGCAGTTCTTC

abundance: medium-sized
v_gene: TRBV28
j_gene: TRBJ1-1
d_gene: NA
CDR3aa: CASRLSDARATEAFF
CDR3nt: TGTGCCAGCAGACTCTCTGACGCGCGGGCCACTGAAGCTTTCTTT

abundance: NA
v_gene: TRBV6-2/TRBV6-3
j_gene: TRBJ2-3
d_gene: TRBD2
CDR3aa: CASSYGVGTSGTSTDTHYF
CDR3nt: TGTGCCAGCAGTTATGGGGTTGGGACTAGCGGAACTAGCACAGATACGCATTATTTT

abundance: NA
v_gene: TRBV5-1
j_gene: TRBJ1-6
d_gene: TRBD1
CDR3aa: CASSLEGARYNSPLHF
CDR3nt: TGCGCCAGCAGCTTGGAGGGGGCGCGTTATAATTCACCCCTCCACTTT

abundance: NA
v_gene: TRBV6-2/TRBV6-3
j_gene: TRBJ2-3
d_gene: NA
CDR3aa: CASSYDHTDTQYF
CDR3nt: TGTGCCAGCAGTTACGACCACACAGATACGCAGTATTTT

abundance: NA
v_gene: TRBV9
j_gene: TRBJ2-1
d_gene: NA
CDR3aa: CASSSRTSLTANEQFF
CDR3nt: TGTGCCAGCAGCTCGCGGACTTCCTTAACCGCCAATGAGCAGTTCTTC

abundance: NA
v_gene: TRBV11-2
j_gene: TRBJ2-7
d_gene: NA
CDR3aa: CARSLTGHEQYF
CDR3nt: TGTGCCAGAAGCCTTACAGGGCACGAGCAGTACTTC

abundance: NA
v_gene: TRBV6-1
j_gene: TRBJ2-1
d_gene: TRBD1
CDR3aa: CASSGRQGSVDEQFF
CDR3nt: TGTGCCAGCAGTGGCCGACAGGGTTCCGTAGATGAGCAGTTCTTC

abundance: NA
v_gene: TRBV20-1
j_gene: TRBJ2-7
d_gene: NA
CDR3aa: CSARTDQNSYEQYF
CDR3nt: TGCAGTGCTAGGACAGACCAAAACTCCTACGAGCAGTACTTC

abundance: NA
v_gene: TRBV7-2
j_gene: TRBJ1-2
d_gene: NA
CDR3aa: CASSLTGLRGYTF
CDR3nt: TGTGCCAGCAGCCTTACAGGGCTTCGTGGCTACACCTTC

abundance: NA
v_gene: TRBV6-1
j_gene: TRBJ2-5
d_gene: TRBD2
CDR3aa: CASSESSSSGMKTQYF
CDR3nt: TGTGCCAGCAGTGAAAGTAGTAGTAGCGGGATGAAGACCCAGTATTTC

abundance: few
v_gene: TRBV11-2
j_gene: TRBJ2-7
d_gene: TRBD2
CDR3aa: CASHQLAGYYEQYF
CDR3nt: TGTGCCAGTCACCAACTAGCGGGATATTACGAGCAGTACTTC

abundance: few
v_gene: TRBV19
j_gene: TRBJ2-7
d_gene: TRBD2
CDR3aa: CASSPAGEDYEQYF
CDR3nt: TGTGCCAGTTCCCCAGCGGGAGAAGACTACGAGCAGTACTTC

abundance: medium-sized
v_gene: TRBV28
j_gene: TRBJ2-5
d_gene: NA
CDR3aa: CASSLRGGHVETQYF
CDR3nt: TGTGCCAGCAGTTTAAGGGGAGGACACGTAGAGACCCAGTACTTC

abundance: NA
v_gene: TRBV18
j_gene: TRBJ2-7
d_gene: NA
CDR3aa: CASSPPTGGVYEQYF
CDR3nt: TGTGCCAGCTCTCCCCCGACAGGTGGGGTCTACGAGCAGTACTTC

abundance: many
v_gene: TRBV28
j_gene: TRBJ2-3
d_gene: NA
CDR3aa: CASMPPRADTQYF
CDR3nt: TGTGCCAGCATGCCCCCGAGGGCAGATACGCAGTATTTT

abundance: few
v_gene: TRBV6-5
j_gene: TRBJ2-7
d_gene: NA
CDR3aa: CASSYRERNEQYF
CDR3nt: TGTGCCAGCAGTTACAGGGAAAGGAACGAGCAGTACTTC

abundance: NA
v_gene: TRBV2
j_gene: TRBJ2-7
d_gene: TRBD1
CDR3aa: CASQRDRYYEQYF
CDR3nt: TGTGCCAGTCAACGGGACAGGTACTACGAGCAGTACTTC

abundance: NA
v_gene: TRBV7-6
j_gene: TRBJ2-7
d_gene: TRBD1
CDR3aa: CASSGGQGREQYF
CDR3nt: TGTGCCAGCAGCGGGGGACAGGGACGAGAGCAGTACTTC

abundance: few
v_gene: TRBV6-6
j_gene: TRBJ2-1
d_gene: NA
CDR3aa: CASSYGGHNEQFF
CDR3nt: TGTGCCAGCAGTTACGGGGGACACAATGAGCAGTTCTTC

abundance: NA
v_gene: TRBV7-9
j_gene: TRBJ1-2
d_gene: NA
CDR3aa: CASSIGWGGYTF
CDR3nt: TGTGCCAGCAGCATAGGATGGGGTGGCTACACCTTC

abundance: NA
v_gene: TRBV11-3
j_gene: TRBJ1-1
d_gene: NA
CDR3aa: CASSLDFQLNTEAFF
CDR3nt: TGTGCCAGCAGCTTAGACTTCCAGCTTAACACTGAAGCTTTCTTT

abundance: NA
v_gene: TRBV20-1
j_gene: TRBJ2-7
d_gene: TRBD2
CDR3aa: CSAPGSGRREQYF
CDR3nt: TGCAGTGCTCCCGGTAGCGGGAGGAGAGAGCAGTACTTC

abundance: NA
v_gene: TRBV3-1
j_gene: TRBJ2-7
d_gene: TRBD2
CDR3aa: CASSQVVLAGEQYF
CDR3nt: TGTGCCAGCAGCCAGGTCGTGCTAGCGGGTGAGCAGTACTTC

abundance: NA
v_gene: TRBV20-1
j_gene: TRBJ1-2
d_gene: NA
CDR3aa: CSASAGLPINYGYTF
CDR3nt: TGCAGTGCTAGCGCGGGACTGCCGATTAACTATGGCTACACCTTC

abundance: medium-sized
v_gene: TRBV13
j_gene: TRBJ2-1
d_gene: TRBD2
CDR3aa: CASSLDSGGALYNEQFF
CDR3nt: TGTGCCAGCAGCTTAGATAGCGGGGGGGCACTCTACAATGAGCAGTTCTTC

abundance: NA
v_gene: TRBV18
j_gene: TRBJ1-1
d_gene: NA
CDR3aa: CASSPQQGTTEAFF
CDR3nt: TGTGCCAGCTCACCTCAGCAGGGAACTACTGAAGCTTTCTTT

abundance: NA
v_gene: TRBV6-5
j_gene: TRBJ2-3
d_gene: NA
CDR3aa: CASSYSYKITSTDTQYF
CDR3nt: TGTGCCAGCAGTTACTCGTATAAAATTACCTCCACAGATACGCAGTATTTT

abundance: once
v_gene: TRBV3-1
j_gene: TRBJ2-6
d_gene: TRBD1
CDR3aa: CASSRQQGAPGTGANVLTF
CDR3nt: TGTGCCAGCAGCCGCCAACAGGGGGCGCCAGGAACTGGGGCCAACGTCCTGACTTTC

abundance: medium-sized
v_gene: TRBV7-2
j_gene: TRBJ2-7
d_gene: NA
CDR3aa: CASSARTPATQYF
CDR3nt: TGTGCCAGCAGCGCGCGTACCCCAGCAACGCAGTACTTC

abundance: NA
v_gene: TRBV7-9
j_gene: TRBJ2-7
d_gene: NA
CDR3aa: CASSPGGYEQYF
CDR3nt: TGTGCCAGCAGCCCTGGGGGGTACGAGCAGTACTTC

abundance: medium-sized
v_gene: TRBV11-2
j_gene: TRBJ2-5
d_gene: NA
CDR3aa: CASSLDGGGPQETQYF
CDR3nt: TGTGCCAGCAGCTTAGATGGTGGGGGTCCTCAAGAGACCCAGTACTTC

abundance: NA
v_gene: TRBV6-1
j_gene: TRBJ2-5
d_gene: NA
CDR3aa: CASSITLTQYF
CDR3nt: TGTGCCAGCAGCATCACCCTAACCCAGTACTTC

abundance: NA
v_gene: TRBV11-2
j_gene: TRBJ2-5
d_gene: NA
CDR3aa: CASSLDGGGTQYF
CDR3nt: TGTGCCAGCAGCTTAGATGGAGGAGGGACCCAGTACTTC

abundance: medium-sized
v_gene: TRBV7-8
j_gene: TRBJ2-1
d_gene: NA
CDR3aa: CASSPNSFYNEQFF
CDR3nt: TGTGCCAGCAGCCCTAACTCCTTCTACAATGAGCAGTTCTTC

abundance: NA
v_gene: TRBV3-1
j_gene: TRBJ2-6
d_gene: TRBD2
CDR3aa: CASSQVRSGRAAGANVLTF
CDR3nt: TGTGCCAGCAGCCAAGTGCGGAGCGGGAGGGCCGCTGGGGCCAACGTCCTGACTTTC

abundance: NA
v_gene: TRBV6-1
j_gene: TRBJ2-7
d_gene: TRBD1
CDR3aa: CASSPGQGISYEQYF
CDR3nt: TGTGCCAGCAGCCCTGGACAGGGAATCTCCTACGAGCAGTACTTC

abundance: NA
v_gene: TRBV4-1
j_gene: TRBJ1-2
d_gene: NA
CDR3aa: CASSQDPSGGGYGYTF
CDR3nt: TGCGCCAGCAGCCAAGATCCCTCCGGGGGCGGGTATGGCTACACCTTC

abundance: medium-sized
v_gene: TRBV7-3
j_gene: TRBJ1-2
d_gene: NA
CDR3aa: CASSLMASESLSGYTF
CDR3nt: TGTGCCAGCAGCTTGATGGCGTCCGAATCACTGAGTGGCTACACCTTC

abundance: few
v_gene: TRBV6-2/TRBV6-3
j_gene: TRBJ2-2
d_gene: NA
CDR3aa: CASMGVAPDTGELFF
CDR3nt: TGTGCCAGCATGGGAGTAGCTCCAGACACCGGGGAGCTGTTTTTT

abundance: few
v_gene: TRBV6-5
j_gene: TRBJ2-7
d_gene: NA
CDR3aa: CASSYDARSSYEQYF
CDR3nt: TGTGCCAGCAGTTACGATGCCCGCAGCTCCTACGAGCAGTACTTC